The rows below give T cell receptor beta chains drawn from one sample of a study of blood T cell repertoires in COVID-19. Produced via immunoSEQ multiplex PCR; TCRdb's table is partial and in-frame only. This table holds about 110,000 clones, 81% found once. Specimen: peripheral blood. The receptors shown here come from a man older than 75 with acute or convalescent COVID-19. Both conserved end residues are part of each CDR3. The order of the fields is V gene, D gene, clone size, J gene, CDR3 DNA, CDR3 protein. The D gene is left open where the match is weak. Size values are once, few and many counts, or a class for expanded clones, and some rows have none.

TRBV5-1	TRBD2	-	TRBJ2-1	TGCGCCAGCAGCTTTTTAGCGGGAGCTTCTTACAATGAGCAGTTCTTC	CASSFLAGASYNEQFF
TRBV6-5	-	-	TRBJ1-5	TGTGCCAGCAGTCAGTTCAATCAGCCCCAGCATTTT	CASSQFNQPQHF
TRBV14	TRBD1	once	TRBJ2-1	TGTGCCAGCAGCCAACGACCGGGACAGGGAAAGGATGAGCAGTTCTTC	CASSQRPGQGKDEQFF
TRBV7-8	TRBD1	-	TRBJ1-1	TGTGCCAGCACCTTAACGGGGACCGGGACAGGAGGCACTGAAGCTTTCTTT	CASTLTGTGTGGTEAFF
TRBV20-1	-	-	TRBJ2-2	TGCAGTGCTAGCCGGACCGGGGAGCTGTTTTTT	CSASRTGELFF
TRBV30	TRBD2	-	TRBJ2-1	TGTGCCTGGAATGGACTAGCGTTCGGTGAGCAGTTCTTC	CAWNGLAFGEQFF
TRBV5-8	-	few	TRBJ1-1	TGTGCCAGCAGCCTATGGACACTGAACACTGAAGCTTTCTTT	CASSLWTLNTEAFF
TRBV18	TRBD1	once	TRBJ2-7	TGTGCCAGCTCACTATCCGGGACAGCCTCCTACGAGCAGTACTTC	CASSLSGTASYEQYF
TRBV6-5	-	-	TRBJ1-1	TGTGCCAGCAGTCCCAGAGGGAAGAACACTGAAGCTTTCTTT	CASSPRGKNTEAFF
TRBV27	TRBD1	-	TRBJ1-5	TGTGCCAGCAGTTTAGGGACAGGGTCGGAGCCCCAGCATTTT	CASSLGTGSEPQHF
TRBV5-1	TRBD2	once	TRBJ2-1	TGCGCCAGCAGCTCGACCCCGACGTACCCGGGACTAGCGGTTTACAATGAGCAGTTCTTC	CASSSTPTYPGLAVYNEQFF
TRBV5-5	TRBD2	-	TRBJ2-3	TGTGCCAGCAGCTTGAGGGAGGGAATAGATACGCAGTATTTT	CASSLREGIDTQYF
TRBV29-1	-	once	TRBJ2-7	TGCAGCGCTACACAGGGTTCCTACGAGCAGTACTTC	CSATQGSYEQYF
TRBV19	-	few	TRBJ2-3	TGTGCCAGTAATGACAGGTACTCAGATACGCAGTATTTT	CASNDRYSDTQYF
TRBV7-9	-	-	TRBJ2-7	TGTGCCAGCAGCTTGGGGGCCTCGGGTAGATACGAGCAGTACTTC	CASSLGASGRYEQYF
TRBV5-1	TRBD1	-	TRBJ1-1	TGCGCCAGCAGGGAGGGGGCAGGGAACACTGAAGCTTTCTTT	CASREGAGNTEAFF
TRBV7-3	TRBD2	-	TRBJ2-1	TGTGCCAGCAGCTTGAGCGGGGACTTTTATAACAATGAGCAGTTCTTC	CASSLSGDFYNNEQFF
TRBV11-3	-	once	TRBJ2-2	TGTGCCAGCAGCGGCTCGTCCTTTTCGAACACCGGGGAGCTGTTTTTT	CASSGSSFSNTGELFF
TRBV7-6	-	-	TRBJ1-2	TGTGCCAGCAGCTTAGAGGTGGACAAGGGGGTTAAGACCTTC	CASSLEVDKGVKTF
TRBV5-1	TRBD1	few	TRBJ2-3	TGCGCCAGCAGCTTGCCGACAGGGGGCTCCACAGATACGCAGTATTTT	CASSLPTGGSTDTQYF
TRBV19	-	-	TRBJ1-5	TGTGCCAGTAGTGTCCCTGAGGAACAGCCCCAGCATTTT	CASSVPEEQPQHF
TRBV2	-	once	TRBJ2-1	TGTGCCAGCAATCTTCAGGGGTCGAGATACAATGAGCAGTTCTTC	CASNLQGSRYNEQFF
TRBV2	-	-	TRBJ1-5	TGTGCCAGCACTCTAGGGAGGGGTCATCAGCCCCAGCATTTT	CASTLGRGHQPQHF
TRBV18	-	-	TRBJ1-5	TGTGCCAGCTCACCATTCCCGGGACACAAGGCGGATCAGCCCCAGCATTTT	CASSPFPGHKADQPQHF
TRBV4-2	TRBD1	-	TRBJ1-1	TGTGCCAGCAGCCAAGACGGGACAGGGACGACTGAAGCTTTCTTT	CASSQDGTGTTEAFF
TRBV6-5	-	-	TRBJ2-7	TGTGCCAGCAGTTATTCCGTCCTGTACGAGCAGTACTTC	CASSYSVLYEQYF
TRBV5-4	-	-	TRBJ1-2	TGTGCCAGCAGCCGGGACATGTATGGCTACACCTTC	CASSRDMYGYTF
TRBV18	TRBD1	once	TRBJ2-7	TGTGCCAGCTCACCATCCGCAGGGGGCTACGAGCAGTACTTC	CASSPSAGGYEQYF
TRBV7-2	-	-	TRBJ2-3	TGTGCCAGCAGCCCCGAAAGGGGTTCAGATACGCAGTATTTT	CASSPERGSDTQYF
TRBV18	TRBD2	-	TRBJ2-1	TGTGCCAGCTCACCACCGACGGGGGGAGCTGAGCAGTTCTTC	CASSPPTGGAEQFF
TRBV19	TRBD2	once	TRBJ2-1	TGTGCCAGTAGTATAAGACTAGCGGGCAATGAGCAGTTCTTC	CASSIRLAGNEQFF
TRBV11-2	-	-	TRBJ2-7	TGTGCCAGCAGCTTAAGCGGGTACGAGCAGTACTTC	CASSLSGYEQYF
TRBV27	TRBD2	-	TRBJ2-5	TGTGCCAGCAGTTCAAGAAATGGACTAGCGGAGCCCCAAGAGACCCAGTACTTC	CASSSRNGLAEPQETQYF
TRBV19	-	once	TRBJ1-5	TGTGCCAGTAGTATATCTTCGCGCGGGGCGGGCAATCAGCCCCAGCATTTT	CASSISSRGAGNQPQHF
TRBV7-7	-	-	TRBJ1-1	TGTGCTAGCAGCTTATCGGGGAACACTGAAGCTTTCTTT	CASSLSGNTEAFF
TRBV11-1	-	-	TRBJ2-7	TGTGCCAGCAGCTTAGTAGCAGGGTTGGGGGAGCAGTACTTC	CASSLVAGLGEQYF
TRBV4-1	TRBD1	-	TRBJ1-5	TGCGCCAGCAACCCGACAGGGGGCGGTCAGCCCCAGCATTTT	CASNPTGGGQPQHF
TRBV6-5	-	once	TRBJ2-7	TGTGCCAGCAGTTACTCCGGTTTAGAGTACTTC	CASSYSGLEYF
TRBV5-1	-	once	TRBJ2-7	TGCGCCAGCAGCCAACTCCTAACCGGGACAAGCTCCTACGAGCAGTACTTC	CASSQLLTGTSSYEQYF
TRBV11-2	-	-	TRBJ1-5	TGTGCCAGCAGCTTAGCCGGGGGGGGTCAGCCCCAGCATTTT	CASSLAGGGQPQHF
TRBV14	TRBD2	-	TRBJ2-1	TGTGCCAGCAGCCCCCTTTCTAGCGGCTACTACAATGAGCAGTTCTTC	CASSPLSSGYYNEQFF
TRBV19	-	-	TRBJ2-5	TGTGCCAGTAGTACTGGGAGGAGTCGCGAGACCCAGTACTTC	CASSTGRSRETQYF
TRBV2	TRBD1	-	TRBJ1-5	TGTGCCAGCAGCGACGAGACAGGGTCTATTCAGCCCCAGCATTTT	CASSDETGSIQPQHF
TRBV5-4	-	-	TRBJ1-4	TGTGCCAGCAGCTTGTTCGCAACTAATGAAAAACTGTTTTTT	CASSLFATNEKLFF
TRBV5-1	-	-	TRBJ1-1	TGCGCCAGCAGCTTGGCCGAGGTAGGGAGGCTCACTGAAGCTTTCTTT	CASSLAEVGRLTEAFF
TRBV5-1	-	-	TRBJ2-1	TGCGCCAGCAGCACCCAGACCTACAATGAGCAGTTCTTC	CASSTQTYNEQFF
TRBV30	-	-	TRBJ2-7	TGTGCCTGGAGTAGAGCCGACGAGCAGTACTTC	CAWSRADEQYF
TRBV5-1	TRBD1	few	TRBJ2-7	TGCGCCAGCAGGATAAACTTGGGGGACAGTTACGAGCAGTACTTC	CASRINLGDSYEQYF
TRBV18	TRBD1	-	TRBJ2-3	TGTGCCAGCTCACCCACTCGGACAGGGTTGACAGATACGCAGTATTTT	CASSPTRTGLTDTQYF
TRBV6-2/TRBV6-3	-	-	TRBJ2-7	TGTGCCAGCAGTTACGGTGGGAGCTACGAGCAGTACTTC	CASSYGGSYEQYF
TRBV4-1	-	-	TRBJ1-2	TGCGCCAGCAGCCACGGGAGGGCAGTTTATGGCTACACCTTC	CASSHGRAVYGYTF
TRBV6-5	TRBD2	-	TRBJ2-1	TGTGCCACACTTAAAAGCGGGAGGGACTACAATGAGCAGTTCTTC	CATLKSGRDYNEQFF
TRBV19	TRBD1	-	TRBJ2-6	TGTGCCAGTAAGGAGTGGACAGGGCGCTCTGGGGCCAACGTCCTGACTTTC	CASKEWTGRSGANVLTF
TRBV6-2/TRBV6-3	-	few	TRBJ2-5	TGTGCCAGCAGTTACTCGATTACGGGGGCCCAGTACTTC	CASSYSITGAQYF
TRBV7-9	TRBD1	-	TRBJ2-1	TGTGCCAGCAGCGTACAGGGGGCGTCGTTCTTC	CASSVQGASFF
TRBV30	-	-	TRBJ2-3	TGTGCCTGGAGTTCGGGGGATACGCAGTATTTT	CAWSSGDTQYF
TRBV28	-	-	TRBJ2-7	TGTGCCAGCAGTGTGGGACATGGGTTTCCTTACGAGCAGTACTTC	CASSVGHGFPYEQYF
TRBV29-1	TRBD1	few	TRBJ2-3	TGCAGCGTCACCGGGACAGGGGGTCCCACAGATACGCAGTATTTT	CSVTGTGGPTDTQYF